The 14 T cell receptor beta chains reported below all come from one sample, sequenced in a study of blood T cell repertoires in COVID-19. This table comes from immunoSEQ multiplex PCR, and its TCRdb copy is limited to in-frame clones, with some not included. The sample shows approximately 250,000 clones, less than 90% of them seen only once. Sequencing was performed on peripheral blood. These receptors were collected from a woman between 65 and 79 years old with COVID-19, enrolled during active disease.

This clone was observed once. This rearrangement joins TRBV7-9 to TRBJ1-6; 8 nucleotides agree with TRBD1. CDR1 and CDR2 from the germline V gene are SEHNR and FQNEAQ (reference sequence). This CDR3 comprises 14 residues. J lost 8 bases, V lost 5 bases, and 5 bases had no gene match. The CDR3 nucleotides are TGTGCCAGCAGCCCCGGGACAGGAGATTCACCCCTCCACTTT. This encodes CASSPGTGDSPLHF.

The chain combines TRBV7-2 with TRBJ1-5; weak D call: TRBD1 (6 bases). Germline CDR1 and CDR2: SGHTA and FQGNSA. This CDR3 has 13 residues. Trimming took 5 bases from V and 9 from J, leaving 14 bases between them. CDR3 protein: CASSVAGGAPQHF. Written as DNA, the CDR3 is TGTGCCAGCAGCGTGGCGGGGGGCGCGCCCCAGCATTTT.

In nucleotides, the CDR3 is TGTGCCAGCAGTTCACCCGGGGGGCATGGCTACACCTTC. This translates into CASSSPGGHGYTF. The genes are TRBV12-3 or TRBV12-4 and TRBJ1-2; D possibly corresponds to TRBD1 (6 bases). V lost 4 bases and J lost 6, with 12 bases in between. The CDR3 is 13 amino acids.

The chain recombines TRBV5-4 with TRBJ1-1; the D is unclear. Trimming removed 1 base from V and 1 base from J, with 8 bases in between. The CDR3 has 14 amino acids. Germline CDR1 SGHNT, CDR2 YYREEE (reference sequence). CDR3 nucleotides: TGTGCCAGCAGCTTGAATGGAGCGAACACTGAAGCTTTCTTT. It yields the protein CASSLNGANTEAFF. The full variable domain, its missing parts supplied by reference TRBV5-4 and TRBJ1-1, is ETGVTQSPTHLIKTRGQQVTLRCSSQSGHNTVSWYQQALGQGPQFIFQYYREEENGRGNFPPRFSGLQFPNYSSELNVNALELDDSALYLCASSLNGANTEAFFGQGTRLTVV.

This clone was seen just once. The rearrangement links TRBV2 to TRBJ2-5; tentative D call: TRBD2 (5 bases). This CDR3 spans 14 amino acids. V was pared by 5 bases and J by 0 bases, with 10 bases between. Germline CDR1 reads SNHLY; CDR2 reads FYNNEI. This CDR3 is CASSSSGNQETQYF. The CDR3 coding sequence is TGTGCCAGCAGTTCGAGCGGCAACCAAGAGACCCAGTACTTC. Full variable domain (missing parts from reference TRBV2 and TRBJ2-5): EPEVTQTPSHQVTQMGQEVILRCVPISNHLYFYWYRQILGQKVEFLVSFYNNEISEKSEIFDDQFSVERPDGSNFTLKIRSTKLEDSAMYFCASSSSGNQETQYFGPGTRLLVL.

V is TRBV12-3 or TRBV12-4 and J is TRBJ1-1; weak D call: TRBD1 (6 bases). The CDR3 consists of 12 residues. V dropped 6 bases and J dropped 5 bases, with 10 bases sitting between them. CDR3 DNA: TGTGCCAGCAGCACAGGGTTTACTGAAGCTTTCTTT. It is translated as CASSTGFTEAFF.

The V and J genes are TRBV28 and TRBJ1-5, with 9 bases aligning to TRBD1. CDR3 length equals 16 residues. CDR1 and CDR2 from the germline V gene are MDHEN and SYDVKM. With 7 bases clipped from V and 3 bases from J, the junction kept 10 bases outside the gene matches. The CDR3 loop is CASTEMGQGANQPQHF. The CDR3 DNA sequence: TGTGCCAGCACTGAGATGGGACAGGGAGCCAATCAGCCCCAGCATTTT.

The table lists this clone with a few counts. This chain joins TRBV2 and TRBJ1-1; a possible D gene is TRBD1 (5 bases). V shed 7 bases and J shed 5 bases, with 17 bases lying between them. Per the germline V gene, CDR1 is SNHLY and CDR2 is FYNNEI. The CDR3 runs 14 residues. CDR3 residues: CASTSRGRETEAFF. The CDR3 DNA follows: TGTGCCAGCACGTCAAGGGGCAGGGAAACTGAAGCTTTCTTT.

This chain connects TRBV13 to TRBJ2-5, with 7 bases identical to TRBD2. The CDR3 has 17 amino acids. The V gene's germline CDR1 is PRHDT and CDR2 FYEKMQ (reference sequence). With V trimmed by 5 bases and J by 5 bases, 17 bases remained unmatched. For the CDR3, the DNA is TGTGCCAGCAGCCCAGGCGGTCTAGCGGTTACCGGGGAGACCCAGTACTTC. This sequence encodes CASSPGGLAVTGETQYF.

V and J are TRBV7-9 and TRBJ1-3; 7 bases align to TRBD1. With 3 bases clipped from V and 0 bases from J, the junction kept 2 bases outside the gene matches. Germline assignment: CDR1 SEHNR and CDR2 FQNEAQ (reference sequence). CDR3 length: 15 residues. DNA for the CDR3: TGTGCCAGCAGCTTCGGACAGGACTCTGGAAACACCATATATTTT. As protein: CASSFGQDSGNTIYF.

The genes are TRBV30 and TRBJ2-3, with TRBD2 identical over 7 bases. The V gene end was trimmed by 4 bases and the J gene end by 6 bases; junction bases not matched to a gene: 19. The CDR3 has 17 residues. Germline CDR1 GTSNPN, CDR2 SVGIG (reference sequence). The CDR3 nucleotides are TGTGCCTGGACCAACCTTCTATCGCGGGGGAGCGGGGATACGCAGTATTTT. It is translated as CAWTNLLSRGSGDTQYF.

The chain links TRBV9 to TRBJ2-7; 8 bases line up with TRBD2. This CDR3 region has 16 residues. CDR1 and CDR2 (germline): SGDLS, YYNGEE. V lost 4 bases and J lost 7; bases outside the gene matches: 16. CDR3 coding DNA: TGTGCCAGCAGCAAGACTAGCGTAGGGGGGATATGGGAGCAGTACTTC. The encoded protein is CASSKTSVGGIWEQYF.

The chain carries TRBV19 and TRBJ2-2; D not certain. With 6 bases removed from V and 1 base from J, the gap between germline ends came to 12 bases. CDR3 length: 15 residues. CDR1 LNHDA and CDR2 SQIVND come from the germline V gene (reference sequence). CDR3 bases: TGTGCCAGTAGAATGGAGACTTTGAACACCGGGGAGCTGTTTTTT. It translates to CASRMETLNTGELFF.

The sample holds one count of this clone. For the CDR3, the DNA is TGTGCCAGCAGTTTATCAGGGGCCTACGAGCAGTACTTC. As protein: CASSLSGAYEQYF. This rearrangement joins TRBV27 to TRBJ2-7, with D perhaps matching TRBD1 (5 bases). Germline V gene sequence: CDR1 MNHEY, CDR2 SMNVEV (reference sequence). The CDR3 is made up of 13 amino acids. Trimming took 0 bases from V and 2 from J, leaving 5 bases between them.